The entry below describes one T cell receptor (beta chain). The junction differs from germline at one of its ends, possibly a read error. This entry is derived from a study of blood T cells in healthy people across ages. A sample-barcoded 5' primer and a J-beta primer mix were used in a second PCR of roughly 7 to 11 cycles. TCRdb ran MiXCR on the 5' RACE reads and lists one entry per CDR3 protein. This sample has 1.6 million or so distinct CDR3 sequences, with about 35% found just once. Germline-derived CDR1 and CDR2 are SGHRS and YFSETQ. CDR3 length equals 16 residues. The rearrangement uses TRBV5-1 and TRBJ2-2; the D gene is possibly TRBD2 (5 bases). Sequenced material: blood. The clonotype comes from a young woman in good health. The CDR3 DNA follows: TGCGCCAGCAGCTTGGGACAATCTGCGAACACCGGGGAGCGGTTTTTT. Residues: CASSLGQSANTGERFF.